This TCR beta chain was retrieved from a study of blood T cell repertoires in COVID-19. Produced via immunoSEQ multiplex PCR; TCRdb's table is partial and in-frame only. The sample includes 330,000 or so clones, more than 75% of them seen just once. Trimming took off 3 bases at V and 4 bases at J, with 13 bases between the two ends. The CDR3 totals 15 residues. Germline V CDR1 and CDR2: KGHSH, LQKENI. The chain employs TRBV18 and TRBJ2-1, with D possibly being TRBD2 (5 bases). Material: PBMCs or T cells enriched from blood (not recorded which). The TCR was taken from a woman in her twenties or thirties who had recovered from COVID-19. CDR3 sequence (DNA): TGTGCCAGCTCACCGAGTCGGGATCTATACAATGAGCAGTTCTTC. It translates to CASSPSRDLYNEQFF.